The subject of this entry is one TCR beta chain. Its antigen is still unknown. From the reads, TCRdb called clonotypes with MiXCR, one entry per CDR3 protein. The top ten hold about 6.3% of the sample, which has about 230,000 distinct CDR3 sequences, 6.5% seen once. The sample originates from a study of T cell repertoires in cytomegalovirus infection. General study findings and limits: Carriage of CMV together with the relevant HLA was identifiable through cumulative public TCR beta family frequency. Dominant in the ex vivo response were TCR beta clonotypes restricted by HLA-C and specific for CMV.

CDR3 length equals 16 residues. V lost 0 bases and J 4 bases, leaving 18 bases between the germline ends. Germline V CDR1 and CDR2: DFQATT, SNEGSKA (reference sequence). The sequence came from a human donor in good health (CMV status not recorded). Some clones in this sample may be carry-over from other donors' samples. Sequencing used PBMCs. J is TRBJ1-2 and V is TRBV20-1; TRBD1 might be the D (6 bases). The CDR3 region is CSARDPRGGKIYGYTF. In DNA form, the CDR3 reads TGCAGTGCTAGAGACCCTAGGGGGGGAAAGATCTATGGCTACACCTTC.